This T cell receptor (beta chain) was sequenced for a study of cytotoxic CD8 clonotypes in ibrutinib-treated CLL. Study summary: Among responders, some 25 were partial and 2 complete; after median 68 months, 14 stayed remitted and roughly 12 progressed.

Study-wide findings and caveats: Sustained-remission and progressing patients diverged in sampling times. There were few public clonotypes, and on treatment they contracted or stayed stable.

Only in-frame clones appear in the TCRdb table, and some are missing; sequencing was by immunoSEQ multiplex PCR. The data hold some 27,000 clones, with less than 75% observed a single time. The germline V gene encodes CDR1 PRHDT and CDR2 FYEKMQ (reference sequence). V was clipped by 4 bases and J by 4 bases, with 16 bases between them. This CDR3 is 16 amino acids long. In the case of this clone: No antigen is known for it.

The chain links TRBV13 to TRBJ1-4; possible D gene TRBD1, 6 bases. This sequence was found in a human donor with chronic lymphocytic leukemia. The source material was PBMCs, sampled before ibrutinib treatment. DNA of the CDR3: TGTGCCAGCAGCTCGAACAGGGTTTTGGATAATGAAAAACTGTTTTTT. Amino acid sequence: CASSSNRVLDNEKLFF.